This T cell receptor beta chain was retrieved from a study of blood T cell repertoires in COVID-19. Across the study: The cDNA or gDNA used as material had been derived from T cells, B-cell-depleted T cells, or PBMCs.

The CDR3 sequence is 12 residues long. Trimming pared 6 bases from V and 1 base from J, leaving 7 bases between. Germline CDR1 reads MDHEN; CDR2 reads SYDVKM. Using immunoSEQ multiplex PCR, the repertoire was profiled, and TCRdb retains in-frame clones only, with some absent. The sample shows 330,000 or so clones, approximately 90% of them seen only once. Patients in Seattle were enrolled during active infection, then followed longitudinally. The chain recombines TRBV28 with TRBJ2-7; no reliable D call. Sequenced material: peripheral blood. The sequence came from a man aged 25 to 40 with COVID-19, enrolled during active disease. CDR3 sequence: CASRSRSYEQYF. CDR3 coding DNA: TGTGCCAGCAGGTCTAGGTCCTACGAGCAGTACTTC.